This TCR beta chain comes out of a study of shared clonotypes between healthy human individuals. CD8 cells classed as naive were CD45RO-negative and positively selected for CCR7, excluding terminally differentiated effector memory CD45RA+ cells. To note about this clone: The antigen remains unidentified.

TCRdb keeps only in-frame clones here, not all; method: immunoSEQ multiplex PCR. This sample yields some 2.1 million clones, of which 93% are seen a single time; under 2% belongs to the top ten. Findings and caveats of the study: Compared with clonotypes that all four donors shared, non-shared clonotypes had lower generation probabilities.

Trimming pared 7 bases from V and 5 bases from J, leaving 12 bases between. Germline assignment: CDR1 SGDLS and CDR2 YYNGEE. This CDR3 is 12 amino acids long. The TCR comes from a man aged 18 to 30 in good health. Some clones in this sample may be carry-over from other donors' samples. The sequenced sample was naive CD8+ T cells from PBMCs. The rearrangement joins TRBV9 to TRBJ1-2, with D possibly TRBD1 on 6 matching bases. CDR3 in DNA: TGTGCCAGCGCCGGACAGTTTTATGGCTACACCTTC. Its protein is CASAGQFYGYTF.